Listed below are T cell receptor beta chains from one sample, sequenced in a study of cytomegalovirus exposure and HLA in healthy donors. Assay: immunoSEQ multiplex PCR; the TCRdb copy retains only in-frame clones and omits some. Here the sample spans 200,000 to 300,000 clones, just under 85% being singletons. Sequenced sample: PBMCs. Source of these receptors: a middle-aged woman in good health and CMV-seropositive. CDR3s include the opening cysteine and the closing phenylalanine or tryptophan.

CDR3	length	V	J
CASGTSDYEQYF	12	TRBV27	TRBJ2-7
CASSTGQGAIQPTNSPLHF	19	TRBV19	TRBJ1-6
CASSVPGRETQYF	13	TRBV25-1	TRBJ2-5
CASSLSLVGELFF	13	TRBV27	TRBJ2-2
CASSSTGEGSPLHF	14	TRBV11-1	TRBJ1-6
CASSQDPASGRHNEQFF	17	TRBV4-1	TRBJ2-1
CASSPTGGVRDSQYF	15	TRBV6-5	TRBJ2-4
CASSLQNEQFF	11	TRBV5-6	TRBJ2-1
CASSSLGGRTSYGYTF	16	TRBV19	TRBJ1-2
CASSRQENNQPQHF	14	TRBV28	TRBJ1-5
CASSLLGGAVRPGAFF	16	TRBV28	TRBJ1-1
CASSLGLANSYEQYF	15	TRBV7-3	TRBJ2-7
CASSQDLTSGSYEQYF	16	TRBV4-3	TRBJ2-7
CASSPSGAYGYTF	13	TRBV9	TRBJ1-2
CASSLAQGGAGELFF	15	TRBV11-1	TRBJ2-2
CASSLGQGEGEQFF	14	TRBV5-1	TRBJ2-1
CASSPGLAASYNEQFF	16	TRBV6-6	TRBJ2-1
CASSHSTNSYNEQFF	15	TRBV14	TRBJ2-1
CASSLGASGTYEQYF	15	TRBV2	TRBJ2-7
CASSLTAGTGVNYGYTF	17	TRBV7-9	TRBJ1-2
CASSGTTRERDTQYF	15	TRBV25-1	TRBJ2-3
CAFRVGTANTGELFF	15	TRBV30	TRBJ2-2
CASSPGQFYNEQFF	14	TRBV9	TRBJ2-1
CASSLGSGRGNQPQHF	16	TRBV7-8	TRBJ1-5
CASSKIRGDYTF	12	TRBV4-2	TRBJ1-2
CATSRRDRAGYNEQFF	16	TRBV15	TRBJ2-1
CASSPPGLPSSYEQYF	16	TRBV7-2	TRBJ2-7
CASSHSGSSYNEQFF	15	TRBV7-3	TRBJ2-1
CAISDSGGIGADTQYF	16	TRBV10-3	TRBJ2-3
CASSEARTGAPGPQHF	16	TRBV6-1	TRBJ1-5
CASKRDRYNEQFF	13	TRBV19	TRBJ2-1
CASSPGTGNVNEQFF	15	TRBV6-5	TRBJ2-1
CASSSGVSTDTQYF	14	TRBV27	TRBJ2-3
CASSSGSSSYEQYF	14	TRBV5-1	.
CASSLWTSGRHNEQFF	16	TRBV5-4	TRBJ2-1
CASKLQGLNTEAFF	14	TRBV6-5	TRBJ1-1